This T cell receptor beta chain was found in a study of response to subunit inactivated influenza vaccine. TCRdb passed the RT-PCR reads through MiXCR, listing each CDR3 protein once. The sample contains about 780,000 distinct CDR3 sequences, 18% of which appear only once. The germline V gene encodes CDR1 SEHNR and CDR2 FQNEAQ (reference sequence). The CDR3 consists of 16 residues. V dropped 0 bases and J dropped 9; count of bases not matched to a gene: 4. Material: PBMCs from blood, obtained approximately 5 days after vaccination. This TCR derives from a man aged 50 to 60 who received an inactivated influenza vaccine. This rearrangement joins TRBV7-9 to TRBJ2-1, with 14 nucleotides matching TRBD2. The CDR3 region is CASSLAGTSGSGEQFF. DNA for the CDR3: TGTGCCAGCAGCTTAGCCGGGACTAGCGGGAGCGGTGAGCAGTTCTTC.